This entry describes one T cell receptor (beta chain). The source of the sample is a study of cytomegalovirus exposure and HLA in healthy donors. The CDR3 runs to 16 residues. The V segment lost 4 bases and the J segment 5 bases; nucleotides outside the gene matches: 7. CDR1 and CDR2 from the germline V gene are MDHEN and SYDVKM. PCR employed 60 Vbeta and 13 Jbeta primers. The protocol was immunoSEQ multiplex PCR, while the TCRdb copy is restricted to in-frame clones and leaves out a portion. The table records some 150,000 clones, about 83% of them present only once. The sequence was obtained from a woman in her twenties or thirties in good health and CMV-seronegative. The rearrangement links TRBV28 to TRBJ2-1, with 11 bases fitting TRBD1. The sample taken for sequencing was PBMCs. The CDR3 nucleotides are TGTGCCAGCAGTTCCTGGGACAGGGGGGAAGACAATGAGCAGTTCTTC. Translation gives CASSSWDRGEDNEQFF. The full variable domain, completed using reference TRBV28 and TRBJ2-1, is DVKVTQSSRYLVKRTGEKVFLECVQDMDHENMFWYRQDPGLGLRLIYFSYDVKMKEKGDIPEGYSVSREKKERFSLILESASTNQTSMYLCASSSWDRGEDNEQFFGPGTRLTVL.